Listed here are 6 T cell receptor beta chains from one sample, sequenced in a study of blood T cell repertoires in COVID-19. Profiling relied on immunoSEQ multiplex PCR, and the TCRdb table lists in-frame clones only, not all of them. The table records about 400,000 clones, approximately 91% of them present only once. Sequencing was done on a sample of PBMCs or T cells enriched from blood (not recorded which). The receptor set was obtained from a middle-aged woman with acute COVID-19.

The chain carries TRBV10-2 and TRBJ2-5; TRBD1 is a possible D gene (5 bases). The CDR3 contains 13 residues. Between the trimmed V and J ends, which lost 8 bases and 1 base, there was a span of 11 bases. Germline CDR1 WSHSY, CDR2 SAAADI. The CDR3 spells CASGGGAQETQYF. The CDR3 region has the DNA TGCGCCAGCGGTGGTGGGGCCCAAGAGACCCAGTACTTC.

The J gene is TRBJ2-1, the V gene TRBV11-3; a possible D gene is TRBD2 (5 bases). Germline CDR1 is SGHNT and CDR2 is YENEEA. CDR3 length: 14 residues. V lost 1 base, J lost 8 bases, and 12 bases lay in between. The CDR3 DNA sequence: TGTGCCAGCAGCTTAGGGTTCGGGGTCGATGAGCAGTTCTTC. As protein: CASSLGFGVDEQFF.

The chain combines TRBV25-1 with TRBJ1-4, with D maybe TRBD1 (6 bases). The CDR3 is made up of 13 amino acids. CDR1 and CDR2 (germline): MGHDK, SYGVNS. Trimming shortened V by 3 bases and J by 7 bases, and 9 bases separated the two germline ends. CDR3 region: CASSEGAREKLFF. The CDR3 coding sequence is TGTGCCAGCAGTGAGGGGGCGCGTGAAAAACTGTTTTTT.

This clone was seen once. This chain connects TRBV19 to TRBJ1-1; TRBD1 matches at 7 bases. Germline CDR1 and CDR2: LNHDA and SQIVND (reference sequence). The V and J ends lost 6 bases and 3 bases, in that order; junction bases with no gene match: 7. The CDR3 has 14 residues. In DNA, the CDR3 is TGTGCCAGTAGGCAAAACAGGGGTTACACTGAAGCTTTCTTT. It yields the protein CASRQNRGYTEAFF.

The genes are TRBV6-1 and TRBJ1-1; D is uncertain. Looked up from germline, CDR1 is MNHNS and CDR2 is SASEGT. CDR3 length equals 15 residues. The ends were cut back, 2 bases at V and 0 bases at J, with 10 bases in the middle. In DNA, the CDR3 is TGTGCCAGCAGTGAATGGAGCGCCATGAACACTGAAGCTTTCTTT. Translated, it gives CASSEWSAMNTEAFF.

The J gene is TRBJ1-4, the V gene TRBV7-9; the match to TRBD1 covers 10 bases. Germline CDR1 is SEHNR and CDR2 is FQNEAQ (reference sequence). With V trimmed by 3 bases and J by 8 bases, 6 bases remained unmatched. The CDR3 length is 15 residues. This CDR3 is CASSFRQGASEKLFF. As DNA, the CDR3 is TGTGCCAGCAGCTTTCGACAGGGGGCCTCCGAAAAACTGTTTTTT.